The following is a T cell receptor beta chain sequence with its context. Both CD4+ and CD8+ T cells were negatively isolated, and TEMRA cells underwent FACS enrichment. This sample is part of a study of CD8 T cells in Susac syndrome. Random hexamers primed reverse transcription of about 0.45 to 1 ug RNA. MiXCR, run by TCRdb on the immunoSEQ multiplex PCR reads, gives a single entry per CDR3 protein. This table has approximately 190,000 distinct CDR3 sequences, approximately 95% appearing once. This sequence originates from a human donor with Susac syndrome. Input material: CD8+ T cells from PBMCs.

The DNA of the CDR3 is TGTGCCAGCAGTCCCTCTAGCGGGATCCTCTCCTACGAGCAGTACTTC. Translation gives CASSPSSGILSYEQYF. V is TRBV2 and J is TRBJ2-7; 9 bases line up with TRBD2. Germline V gene data show CDR1 as SNHLY and CDR2 as FYNNEI. J was trimmed by 0 bases and V by 5 bases; bases with no gene match: 8. The CDR3 totals 16 residues.